The rows below give T cell receptor beta chains drawn from one sample of a study of cytomegalovirus exposure and HLA in healthy donors. Method: immunoSEQ multiplex PCR; TCRdb's copy keeps in-frame clones and lacks some. The data contain 150,000 to 200,000 clones, about 88% of them seen just once; the ten biggest clones take up roughly 1.9%. Specimen: PBMCs. The receptor source for this set is a woman in her late teens or twenties in good health and CMV-seronegative. The CDR3 runs from the conserved cysteine through the conserved F or W. Each record gives: clone size, D gene, J gene, V gene, CDR3 protein, CDR3 DNA. D genes are given only for firm matches. The size of a clone is reported for some rows only, either as once, few or many, or as a class for expanded clones.

. | . | TRBJ2-1 | TRBV5-1 | CASSGRASEGNEQFF | TGCGCCAGCAGCGGTAGGGCATCAGAGGGCAATGAGCAGTTCTTC
. | . | TRBJ1-1 | TRBV4-3 | CASSQDLGAGMNTEAFF | TGCGCCAGCAGCCAAGATCTGGGTGCAGGGATGAACACTGAAGCTTTCTTT
. | TRBD1 | TRBJ2-5 | TRBV11-1 | CASSLFTGDGETQYF | TGTGCCAGCAGCCTATTCACAGGGGACGGCGAGACCCAGTACTTC
. | . | TRBJ1-1 | TRBV5-1 | CASSPGGGVNTEAFF | TGCGCCAGCAGCCCCGGGGGGGGCGTGAACACTGAAGCTTTCTTT
few | . | TRBJ1-4 | TRBV6-1 | CASSEGPSGGNEKLFF | TGTGCCAGCAGTGAGGGGCCCTCCGGGGGTAATGAAAAACTGTTTTTT
once | . | TRBJ2-5 | TRBV6-6 | CASSRTAQETQYF | TGTGCCAGCAGTAGGACAGCGCAAGAGACCCAGTACTTC
few | TRBD2 | TRBJ2-1 | TRBV6-5 | CASTRASGRNEQFF | TGTGCCAGCACCCGGGCTAGCGGGAGGAATGAGCAGTTCTTC
. | TRBD1 | TRBJ2-2 | TRBV5-5 | CASSSGQGDTGELFF | TGTGCCAGCAGCTCAGGACAGGGCGACACCGGGGAGCTGTTTTTT
. | TRBD2 | TRBJ2-3 | TRBV28 | CASTWRGGADTQYF | TGTGCCAGCACGTGGCGGGGGGGCGCAGATACGCAGTATTTT
once | TRBD1 | TRBJ2-7 | TRBV10-3 | CAISGSMGQVNYEQYF | TGTGCCATCAGTGGGTCGATGGGACAGGTTAATTACGAGCAGTACTTC
. | TRBD1 | TRBJ1-5 | TRBV15 | CATSRGDRVDQPQHF | TGTGCCACCAGCAGGGGGGACAGGGTGGACCAGCCCCAGCATTTT
. | TRBD2 | TRBJ2-7 | TRBV14 | CASSRAGVISREQYF | TGTGCCAGCAGCCGAGCGGGGGTGATCTCTAGGGAGCAGTACTTC
. | . | TRBJ2-3 | TRBV5-4 | CASRHYSGTSVGDTQYF | TGTGCCAGCAGACACTATTCCGGGACATCGGTAGGAGATACGCAGTATTTT
. | . | TRBJ2-5 | TRBV9 | CASSPRGGETQYF | TGTGCCAGCAGCCCAAGAGGGGGAGAGACCCAGTACTTC
. | . | TRBJ1-6 | TRBV11-2 | CASSLGLGLPRGSPLHF | TGTGCCAGCAGCTTAGGATTGGGACTGCCGAGGGGTTCACCCCTCCACTTT
few | . | TRBJ1-1 | TRBV4-1 | CASSQTPTGHTEAFF | TGCGCCAGCAGCCAAACACCCACAGGGCATACTGAAGCTTTCTTT